The 13 T cell receptor beta chains below come from one sample, sequenced in a study of T cells in Graves' hyperthyroidism and ophthalmopathy (dated by TCRdb to the late 2010s). Libraries were constructed by multiplex PCR. The data were produced on an Illumina HiSeq 2000. TCR beta CDR3 regions were amplified from RNA transcripts. The TCR CDR3 was subjected to a first round of RT-PCR using the HTBI primer set and the Qiagen OneStep RT-PCR kit. TCRdb reprocessed the public reads (quality trimming at Q25 with fastp, clone calling with MiXCR) and kept in-frame beta chains. Entries are consolidated by CDR3 protein sequence, retaining the most common genes and DNA. This sample holds some 650,000 distinct CDR3 sequences; roughly 15% were observed only once. Less than 3.5% of the sample belongs to the ten largest clones. Sequenced input: blood. The receptors were gathered from a woman in her thirties or forties with Graves' ophthalmopathy.

This clonotype was seen many times. This rearrangement joins TRBV18 to TRBJ1-2; 10 bases fit TRBD1. Looked up from germline, CDR1 is KGHSH and CDR2 is LQKENI. The ends lost 5 bases at V and 2 bases at J; junction bases unmatched: 5. This CDR3 region has 15 residues. Written as DNA, the CDR3 is TGTGCCAGCTCAACTGGGACAGGGGAAAACTATGGCTACACCTTC. This encodes CASSTGTGENYGYTF.

The sample holds many counts of this clonotype. The rearrangement links TRBV20-1 to TRBJ2-3; no definite D call. The CDR3 has 14 amino acids. V lost 6 bases to trimming and J lost 1 base, with 14 bases between them. CDR1 and CDR2 from the germline V gene are DFQATT and SNEGSKA (reference sequence). The DNA for the CDR3 is TGCAGTGCAAGACTGACTGCCCGCACAGATACGCAGTATTTT. Translating gives CSARLTARTDTQYF.

The sample holds many counts of this clonotype. The genes are TRBV20-1 and TRBJ1-1; 11 nucleotides line up with TRBD1. The germline gives CDR1 DFQATT, CDR2 SNEGSKA (reference sequence). This CDR3 is 14 amino acids long. The trim removed 7 bases at V and 4 bases at J, leaving 8 bases unmatched. The chain's CDR3 is CSVRTGGDSTEAFF. CDR3 sequence (DNA): TGCAGTGTCCGGACAGGGGGCGACTCCACTGAAGCTTTCTTT.

V and J are TRBV19 and TRBJ1-5; D possibly corresponds to TRBD1 (5 bases). Germline values: CDR1 LNHDA, CDR2 SQIVND (reference sequence). There are 14 residues in the CDR3. Trimming left V 3 bases short and J 5 bases short, with 11 bases between. DNA for the CDR3: TGTGCCAGTAGTATTGGAGGGGCCCATCAGCCCCAGCATTTT. Its translation: CASSIGGAHQPQHF.

CDR3 in amino acids: CASRTRARVTQYF. The CDR3 DNA reads as TGTGCCAGCAGAACCCGGGCCCGGGTTACGCAGTATTTT. The rearrangement links TRBV6-1 to TRBJ2-3, with D unclear. The CDR3 runs to 13 residues. Trimming shortened V by 6 bases and J by 8 bases, and 15 bases separated the two germline ends. Germline CDR1 reads MNHNS; CDR2 reads SASEGT.

This clonotype was observed at least ten times. The chain links TRBV7-8 to TRBJ2-7; D may be TRBD2 (5 bases). Germline V gene lookup returns CDR1 SGHVS and CDR2 FQNEAQ. The V and J ends lost 1 base and 7 bases respectively, with 11 bases between them. The CDR3 consists of 13 residues. CDR3 amino acids: CASSLGEGEEQYF. The CDR3, as DNA: TGTGCCAGCAGCTTAGGAGAGGGTGAAGAGCAGTACTTC.

This clonotype was counted only a few times. The rearrangement links TRBV5-4 to TRBJ1-6, with 8 bases that match TRBD1. Germline V gene sequence: CDR1 SGHNT, CDR2 YYREEE (reference sequence). The V and J ends lost 3 bases and 6 bases, in that order; junction bases with no gene match: 14. This CDR3 contains 18 residues. This CDR3 reads CASSSTPQGAGRNSPLHF. The CDR3 bases are TGTGCCAGCAGCTCAACACCTCAGGGGGCGGGTCGTAATTCACCCCTCCACTTT.

The V call is TRBV11-2, the J call TRBJ1-2; D might be TRBD1 (6 bases). CDR1 is SGHAT and CDR2 is FQNNGV in the germline V gene. This CDR3 region has 15 residues. V was trimmed by 1 base and J by 0 bases, leaving 9 bases between them. CDR3 loop: CASSLGDTTNYGYTF. In DNA form, the CDR3 reads TGTGCCAGCAGCTTAGGGGACACGACTAACTATGGCTACACCTTC.

The chain is built from TRBV7-9 and TRBJ1-3; D is perhaps TRBD1 (5 bases). Looked up from germline, CDR1 is SEHNR and CDR2 is FQNEAQ (reference sequence). The CDR3 totals 12 residues. V was pared by 6 bases and J by 8 bases, with 11 bases between. The CDR3 bases are TGTGCCAGCAGGCAAGGGGAGGACACCATATATTTT. This encodes CASRQGEDTIYF. Based on the CDR3 plus reference TRBV7-9 and TRBJ1-3, the full variable domain is DTGVSQNPRHKITKRGQNVTFRCDPISEHNRLYWYRQTLGQGPEFLTYFQNEAQLEKSRLLSDRFSAERPKGSFSTLEIQRTEQGDSAMYLCASRQGEDTIYFGEGSWLTVV.

This clonotype has a count of ten or more. The chain uses TRBV7-3 and TRBJ2-1; weak D call: TRBD2 (7 bases). CDR1 and CDR2 from the germline V gene are SGHTA and FQGTGA. With 0 bases removed from V and 10 bases from J, the gap between germline ends came to 16 bases. The CDR3 extends over 15 amino acids. In nucleotides, the CDR3 is TGTGCCAGCAGCTTAACAGGGGGAGGGGTTCGGGAGCAGTTCTTC. Amino acid sequence: CASSLTGGGVREQFF.

There are many counts of this clonotype. The chain couples TRBV5-1 to TRBJ2-7; D is perhaps TRBD2 (6 bases). Trimming removed 0 bases from V and 5 bases from J, with 9 bases in between. Germline CDR1 SGHRS, CDR2 YFSETQ. The CDR3 is 13 residues long. CDR3 region: CASSLALANEQYF. The CDR3 DNA sequence: TGCGCCAGCAGCTTGGCACTAGCAAACGAGCAGTACTTC.

This clonotype was seen a few times. V is TRBV5-6 and J is TRBJ2-4, with 7 bases identical to TRBD2. V lost 1 base to trimming and J lost 5 bases; unmatched junction nucleotides: 15. This CDR3 has 18 residues. Germline V gene data show CDR1 as SGHDT and CDR2 as YYEEEE. DNA of the CDR3: TGTGCCAGCAGCTTGTGGCACGAGTATAGCGGGTCCCAAAACATTCAGTACTTC. Its translation: CASSLWHEYSGSQNIQYF.

This chain connects TRBV4-1 to TRBJ1-3; TRBD1 agrees at 7 bases. CDR1 and CDR2 (germline): MGHRA, YSYEKL. J gave up 2 bases and V 4 bases, and 5 bases lay outside the gene matches. The CDR3 runs 15 residues. The CDR3 loop reads CASSLVRGAGNTIYF. Written as DNA, the CDR3 is TGCGCCAGCAGCCTCGTCAGGGGGGCTGGAAACACCATATATTTT.